The 15 T cell receptor beta chains below were found in one sample sequenced in a study of blood T cell repertoires in COVID-19. Clones were read by immunoSEQ multiplex PCR, and TCRdb kept only the in-frame ones, dropping some. Of about 290,000 clones in the sample, roughly 90% were seen once. Sequencing used peripheral blood. The receptors originated from a woman aged 25 to 45 with active or convalescent COVID-19.

The V and J genes are TRBV19 and TRBJ2-3; 11 bases map to TRBD2. Per the germline V gene, CDR1 is LNHDA and CDR2 is SQIVND (reference sequence). CDR3 length equals 15 residues. V lost 3 bases to trimming and J lost 5 bases; unmatched junction nucleotides: 4. The CDR3 nucleotides are TGTGCCAGTAGTATGGGACTAGCGGACCGAGATACGCAGTATTTT. It yields the protein CASSMGLADRDTQYF.

In this sample, this clone turned up once. The chain uses TRBV14 and TRBJ2-2; D is ambiguous. V lost 3 bases and J 3 bases, leaving 14 bases between the germline ends. The germline V gene encodes CDR1 SGHDN and CDR2 FVKESK. The CDR3 is 16 amino acids. In DNA form, the CDR3 reads TGTGCCAGCAGCCAGGGCCTGTGGTTCGACACCGGGGAGCTGTTTTTT. It yields the protein CASSQGLWFDTGELFF.

This clone was found once. The CDR3 protein is CASSRHPGTSGPWGETQYF. The CDR3 region has the DNA TGTGCCAGCAGCCGACACCCCGGGACTAGCGGCCCGTGGGGCGAGACCCAGTACTTC. The chain has TRBV7-6 and TRBJ2-5, with 11 bases identical to TRBD2. Per the germline V gene, CDR1 is SGHVS and CDR2 is FNYEAQ. This CDR3 contains 19 residues. V lost 5 bases, J lost 5 bases, and 19 bases stayed unmatched.

The chain is built from TRBV7-2 and TRBJ1-2; a weak D match, TRBD1 (5 bases). Germline assignment: CDR1 SGHTA and CDR2 FQGNSA. This CDR3 comprises 14 residues. V was shortened by 5 bases and J by 5 bases, with 15 bases between the two germline ends. The CDR3 DNA sequence: TGTGCCAGCAGCCCTCCATGGGGCCTATATGGCTACACCTTC. Residues: CASSPPWGLYGYTF. Looking up the rest from reference TRBV7-2 and TRBJ1-2 gives the full variable domain: GAGVSQSPSNKVTEKGKDVELRCDPISGHTALYWYRQSLGQGLEFLIYFQGNSAPDKSGLPSDRFSAERTGGSVSTLTIQRTQQEDSAVYLCASSPPWGLYGYTFGSGTRLTVV.

This chain connects TRBV3-1 (or the pseudogene TRBV3-2) to TRBJ2-2; 7 positions match TRBD1. The CDR3 spans 15 residues. The J segment lost 0 bases and the V segment lost 5 bases, leaving 3 bases of the junction unmatched. The germline V gene encodes CDR1 LGHDT and CDR2 YNNKEL (reference sequence). The CDR3 DNA sequence: TGTGCCAGCAGCGCCGGGACAGCGAACACCGGGGAGCTGTTTTTT. This translates into CASSAGTANTGELFF.

In regard to this clone: Other DNA sequences in the same sample also yield this CDR3. The chain combines TRBV28 with TRBJ1-5; a weak D match, TRBD1 (5 bases). This CDR3 has 14 residues. V shed 5 bases and J shed 4 bases, with 12 bases lying between them. Germline V gene lookup returns CDR1 MDHEN and CDR2 SYDVKM. This CDR3 reads CASSLGGGNQPQHF. CDR3 bases: TGTGCCAGCAGTCTGGGGGGGGGTAATCAGCCCCAGCATTTT.

In nucleotides, the CDR3 is TGTGCCAGCTATTCTCCCCCCCCGGATCTAGCTAACTATGGCTACACCTTC. This gives the protein CASYSPPPDLANYGYTF. This chain connects TRBV28 to TRBJ1-2, with D unresolved. CDR3 length: 17 residues. V shed 8 bases and J shed 0 bases, with 22 bases lying between them. Germline V gene data show CDR1 as MDHEN and CDR2 as SYDVKM.

V usage is TRBV5-6 and J usage is TRBJ1-6; D possibly corresponds to TRBD1 (6 bases). The CDR3 has 17 residues. Trimming took off 1 base at V and 0 bases at J, with 11 bases between the two ends. CDR1 and CDR2 (germline): SGHDT, YYEEEE. The CDR3 bases are TGTGCCAGCAGCTTGCTCGCCAGGGGCTCCTATAATTCACCCCTCCACTTT. It encodes CASSLLARGSYNSPLHF.

The chain is built from TRBV5-8 and TRBJ1-1; D is perhaps TRBD1 (5 bases). Germline V lookup: CDR1 SGHTS, CDR2 YDEGEE. The CDR3 covers 14 residues. The ends were cut back, 5 bases at V and 6 bases at J, with 17 bases in the middle. The CDR3: CASSPRGGPAEAFF. The CDR3 nucleotides read TGTGCCAGCAGTCCCCGCGGGGGTCCCGCTGAAGCTTTCTTT.

The V call is TRBV6-4, the J call TRBJ2-1; no clear D gene. CDR3 length: 14 residues. V was shortened by 6 bases and J by 2 bases, with 11 bases between the two germline ends. Germline V lookup: CDR1 MRHNA, CDR2 SNTAGT. The chain's CDR3 is CASSPTGPYNEQFF. In DNA, the CDR3 is TGTGCCAGCAGCCCTACGGGTCCCTACAATGAGCAGTTCTTC.

This chain joins TRBV18 and TRBJ1-2, with TRBD1 as a possible D gene (6 bases). CDR3 size: 14 residues. The germline V and J ends were trimmed by 2 bases and 8 bases, with 15 bases remaining between them. CDR1 is KGHSH, CDR2 LQKENI, per germline. In DNA form, the CDR3 reads TGTGCCAGCTCACCAGGGTCAGGGGATCGCGGCTACACCTTC. This gives the protein CASSPGSGDRGYTF.

This chain links TRBV24-1 with TRBJ2-4; TRBD2 aligns across 8 bases. CDR3 size: 15 residues. CDR1 is KGHDR and CDR2 is SFDVKD in the germline V gene. J was trimmed by 2 bases and V by 2 bases; bases with no gene match: 1. The CDR3 protein is CATSDSGGPKNIQYF. CDR3 coding DNA: TGTGCCACCAGTGATTCGGGGGGGCCCAAAAACATTCAGTACTTC.

The chain has TRBV7-2 and TRBJ2-1; a weak D match, TRBD2 (5 bases). Germline loops: CDR1 SGHTA, CDR2 FQGNSA. This CDR3 spans 14 amino acids. Between the trimmed V and J ends, which lost 0 bases and 3 bases, there was a span of 6 bases. The DNA of the CDR3 is TGTGCCAGCAGCTTAGCCCGGGACTACAATGAGCAGTTCTTC. Its translation: CASSLARDYNEQFF.

This clone was counted between two and nine times. This chain uses TRBV7-9 with TRBJ1-1; D might be TRBD1 (5 bases). The CDR3 spans 14 residues. From germline, CDR1 is SEHNR and CDR2 FQNEAQ (reference sequence). V lost 7 bases and J lost 5, with 17 bases in between. The CDR3, as DNA: TGTGCCAGCACCCTACCGGTCCGGGGGACTGAAGCTTTCTTT. This codes for CASTLPVRGTEAFF.

Regarding this clone: The germline gene is not matched at one end of the junction; a read error may be the cause. The chain employs TRBV18 and TRBJ1-1; 8 bases match TRBD1. There are 21 residues in the CDR3. From germline, CDR1 is KGHSH and CDR2 LQKENI. The CDR3 DNA is TGTGCCAGCTCCCCACCTCGACAGGGGATGAGAGGTCCCAACATCAACACTGAAGCTTTCTTT. It yields the protein CASSPPRQGMRGPNINTEAFF.